This T cell receptor beta chain was documented in a study of T cells in Graves' hyperthyroidism and ophthalmopathy. Study summary: Prior to any treatment, at the point of initial diagnosis, peripheral blood was collected.

The V segment lost 4 bases and the J segment 7 bases; nucleotides outside the gene matches: 7. CDR3 length: 15 residues. The germline V gene has CDR1 LNHDA and CDR2 SQIVND (reference sequence). Stable hyperthyroidism: no ophthalmopathy progression over 18 months of follow-up. Reasons for excluding patients were uncontrolled infection, other autoimmune disease, pregnancy or lactation. This clonotype was seen more than once but under ten times. The TCR beta CDR3 regions underwent amplification using RNA transcripts as the source. Researchers ran a first-round RT-PCR on the TCR CDR3 using the HTBI primer set. TCRdb recomputed calls from the multiplex PCR reads with MiXCR, one row per CDR3 protein. Among approximately 740,000 distinct CDR3 sequences listed, about 15% were seen once.

This chain links TRBV19 with TRBJ2-1, with TRBD2 matching 10 bases. The clonotype originates from a woman in her late teens or twenties with Graves' hyperthyroidism. The sample taken for sequencing was blood. The CDR3 sequence: CASSTIAGGGNEQFF. CDR3 DNA: TGTGCCAGTAGTACTATAGCGGGAGGAGGAAATGAGCAGTTCTTC.